A selection of T cell receptor beta chains follows, all from one sample in a study of control samples from healthy donors and cancer patients. Repertoires were generated with immunoSEQ multiplex PCR, while TCRdb's copy carries only in-frame clones and drops some. The sample records under 55,000 clones, under 90% being singletons. The sequenced sample was blood. Source of these receptors: a man in his 70s in good health. Each CDR3 is given with its conserved first and last residue. The order of the fields is clone size, D gene, J gene, V gene, CDR3 length, CDR3 DNA, CDR3 protein. The D gene is left open where the match is weak. Rows may omit the clone size; those that give it use once, few, many or a size class.

>-|-|TRBJ2-7|TRBV28|13
TGTGCCAGCGGGACATCCGAGCCCTACGAGCAGTACTTC
CASGTSEPYEQYF
>-|-|TRBJ1-3|TRBV6-2/TRBV6-3|14
TGTGCCAGCAGTGCGACTGGAAGGGGAAACACCATATATTTT
CASSATGRGNTIYF
>-|TRBD1|TRBJ1-1|TRBV18|16
TGTGCCAGCTCACCCCGGACAGGGGGAATGAACACTGAAGCTTTCTTT
CASSPRTGGMNTEAFF
>-|-|TRBJ1-4|TRBV18|13
TGTGCCAGCTCACCGACAACTAATGAAAAACTGTTTTTT
CASSPTTNEKLFF
>-|-|TRBJ1-4|TRBV10-2|16
TGCGCCAGCAGTGAACGACTAAGGGGGTATGAAGAAAAACTGTTTTTT
CASSERLRGYEEKLFF
>-|-|TRBJ1-2|TRBV14|13
TGTGCCAGCAGCCCCCGGGCAGGGGATGGCTACACCTTC
CASSPRAGDGYTF
>few|TRBD1|TRBJ1-1|TRBV4-1|17
TGCGCCAGCAGCCAAGACTGGACAGGGTCTAAGGGGGGGCAAGCTTTCTTT
CASSQDWTGSKGGQAFF
>-|-|TRBJ2-7|TRBV6-5|14
TGTGCCAGCAAAAGCCGGGACACCAACTACGAGCAGTACTTC
CASKSRDTNYEQYF
>-|-|TRBJ2-1|TRBV30|15
TGTGCCTGGCAGGGAGGAGTCAGGTCCTACAATGAGCAGTTCTTC
CAWQGGVRSYNEQFF
>-|-|TRBJ1-5|TRBV3-1/TRBV3-2|16
TGTGCCAGCAGCCAAGAGCCTCCTGTTGGAAATCAGCCCCAGCATTTT
CASSQEPPVGNQPQHF
>-|-|TRBJ1-3|TRBV21-1|16
TGTGCCAGCAGCAAAAGACGAAGGGAGGAGGGAAACACCATATATTTT
CASSKRRREEGNTIYF
>medium-sized|-|TRBJ1-2|TRBV6-5|13
TGTGCCAGCAGTCCCGGGTCCCTCTATGGCTACACCTTC
CASSPGSLYGYTF
>-|TRBD1|TRBJ1-2|TRBV11-3|14
TGTGCCAGCAGCTTGGGACAGGGGGCGAGTGGCTACACCTTC
CASSLGQGASGYTF
>-|-|TRBJ2-3|TRBV24-1|13
TGTGCCACCAGTGATTTGGTGTCAGGGAGTGAGTATTTT
CATSDLVSGSEYF
>few|-|TRBJ1-2|TRBV9|13
TGTGCCAGCAGCGTAGGTGTTAGTTCTGGCTACACCTTC
CASSVGVSSGYTF
>once|-|TRBJ1-2|TRBV30|12
TGTGCCTGGAGTCTCCAGACAGGCGGCTACACCTTC
CAWSLQTGGYTF
>once|TRBD2|TRBJ2-1|TRBV7-2|17
TGTGCCAGCAGCTTAAGAGGTCTAGCGGTGGCGTACAATGAGCAGTTCTTC
CASSLRGLAVAYNEQFF
>-|-|TRBJ2-1|TRBV2|10
TGTGCCAGCAGCGAGGGGTATTCGATCTTC
CASSEGYSIF
>-|TRBD1|TRBJ2-5|TRBV3-1/TRBV3-2|16
TGTGCCAGCAGCCAAGGCGAACAGGGGGATCGAGAGACCCAGTACTTC
CASSQGEQGDRETQYF
>-|TRBD1|TRBJ1-2|TRBV9|17
TGTGCCAGCAGCTCTCGCCCCCCCGGACAGGGGATATATGGCTACACCTTC
CASSSRPPGQGIYGYTF
>once|-|TRBJ1-2|TRBV6-6|13
TGTGCCAGCAGTTTAGCTAGGGCCTATGGCTACACCTTC
CASSLARAYGYTF
>-|-|TRBJ1-5|TRBV11-1|13
TGTGCCAGCAGCCGGCTGGGAGGGAGCCCCCAGCATTTT
CASSRLGGSPQHF
>-|-|TRBJ1-4|TRBV28|15
TGTGCCAGCAGCCCCTTCAGGGACACTAATGAAAAACTGTTTTTT
CASSPFRDTNEKLFF
>-|-|TRBJ1-4|TRBV24-1|15
TGTGCCACCAGTGATGGCCCCGATTATAATGAAAAACTGTTTTTT
CATSDGPDYNEKLFF
>medium-sized|TRBD1|TRBJ1-6|TRBV28|16
TGTGCCAGCAGTTTAGGGTCCTTGAGGGGGCGCTCACCCCTCCACTTT
CASSLGSLRGRSPLHF
>-|-|TRBJ2-2|TRBV5-4|13
TGTGCCGGGGGGACTGACTACACCGGGGAGCTGTTTTTT
CAGGTDYTGELFF
>-|TRBD2|TRBJ2-1|TRBV6-5|14
TGTGCCAGCAAGAGGACTAGCTTATTCAATGAGCAGTTCTTC
CASKRTSLFNEQFF
>-|TRBD2|TRBJ2-2|TRBV30|18
TGTGCCTGGAGTGGCCGGACTAGCGGGAGATCTAGCACCGGGGAGCTGTTTTTT
CAWSGRTSGRSSTGELFF
>-|-|TRBJ2-7|TRBV3-1/TRBV3-2|15
TGTGCCAGGCTGGCTAGGCGGTTCGGTTTCTACGAGCAGTACTTC
CARLARRFGFYEQYF
>-|TRBD2|TRBJ2-7|TRBV11-2|15
TGTGCCAGCAGCTCGCCGGGACTAGCGGGAGGAGAGCAGTACTTC
CASSSPGLAGGEQYF
>-|TRBD1|TRBJ1-6|TRBV7-8|16
TGTGCCAGCAGCTCGGGACAGGGAGAAGCTAATTCACCCCTCCACTTT
CASSSGQGEANSPLHF
>-|TRBD2|TRBJ2-3|TRBV7-6|17
TGTGCCAGCAGCCTCGGGACTAGCGGGGGGTTCACAGATACGCAGTATTTT
CASSLGTSGGFTDTQYF
>-|TRBD2|TRBJ2-1|TRBV11-2|16
TGTGCCAGCAGAGGACTAGCGGGGGGGTCCTACAATGAGCAGTTCTTC
CASRGLAGGSYNEQFF
>-|-|TRBJ2-7|TRBV2|14
TGTGCCAGCAGAGAAAGGCAGGCAAACTACGAGCAGTACTTC
CASRERQANYEQYF